This entry is about one TCR beta chain. This CDR3 region has 15 residues. Germline CDR1 MNHEY, CDR2 SMNVEV (reference sequence). The junction had 5 bases not matched to a gene; V was cut back by 6 bases and J by 3 bases. The sample originates from a study of OX40 agonist ivuxolimab in advanced cancers. Assay used: immunoSEQ multiplex PCR; TCRdb lists only in-frame clones, some missing. This table has under 25,000 clones, approximately 80% appearing once. This chain links TRBV27 with TRBJ1-2, with 12 bases fitting TRBD1. This clonotype originated in an adult with an advanced solid tumor such as melanoma, head and neck, liver or kidney cancer. The sample was CD4+ or CD8+ T cells sorted from blood, taken in a trial of the OX40 agonist ivuxolimab. In nucleotides, the CDR3 is TGTGCCAGCAGCCGGGGGACAGGGGGCGACTATGGCTACACCTTC. Translation gives CASSRGTGGDYGYTF.